The clone carrying this T cell receptor (beta chain) was counted only a few times. This entry is derived from a study of blood T cell repertoires in COVID-19. Study overall: Acute and convalescent COVID-19 samples came from the United States, Italy and Spain. PBMCs, B-cell-depleted T cells, or T cells were the source of the cDNA or gDNA that made up the material.

Original handling: Reference gene primer amplification gave estimated nucleated cell counts. Measured with immunoSEQ multiplex PCR; TCRdb has only the in-frame clones, and not every one. That table supplies the V and J calls and clone size; D and trimming were determined from the DNA. The table includes about 210,000 clones, 70% to 90% detected once. The CDR3 length is 16 residues. Germline CDR1 and CDR2: KGHDR and SFDVKD. V lost 4 bases and J lost 0, with 11 bases in between. The clonotype was recovered from a woman in her 50s with active or convalescent COVID-19. Specimen: peripheral blood. J is TRBJ2-2 and V is TRBV24-1; perhaps TRBD1 as D (5 bases). CDR3 sequence reads: CATSEATAPNTGELFF. The CDR3 region has the DNA TGTGCCACCAGTGAAGCGACAGCTCCGAACACCGGGGAGCTGTTTTTT.